The rows below give T cell receptor beta chains drawn from one sample of a study of blood T cell repertoires in COVID-19. The protocol was immunoSEQ multiplex PCR, while the TCRdb copy is restricted to in-frame clones and leaves out a portion. The table lists some 200,000 clones, about 85% of them singletons, with about 14% in the top ten. Sequences were obtained from peripheral blood. These receptors were obtained from a woman aged 70-85 years with COVID-19, enrolled during active disease. Each CDR3 is given with its conserved first and last residue. Each record gives: clone size, J gene, D gene, V gene, CDR3 protein, CDR3 DNA. D genes are given only for firm matches. Some rows mark clone size as missing; the rest say once, few, many or name a class of expanded clone.

>.|TRBJ2-1|.|TRBV30
CAWDRRPGNEQFF
TGTGCCTGGGACAGACGGCCCGGCAATGAGCAGTTCTTC
>.|TRBJ1-3|.|TRBV6-5
CASSYAGSGNTIYF
TGTGCCAGCAGTTACGCCGGCTCTGGAAACACCATATATTTT
>few|TRBJ1-1|TRBD1|TRBV14
CASSQGTGPNTEAFF
TGTGCCAGCAGCCAAGGGACAGGCCCTAACACTGAAGCTTTCTTT
>.|TRBJ2-5|.|TRBV7-2
CASSLGPPRQGLTQETQYF
TGTGCCAGCAGCTTAGGTCCACCCAGGCAGGGCTTAACCCAAGAGACCCAGTACTTC
>.|TRBJ2-3|TRBD2|TRBV20-1
CSASGRGGTDTQYF
TGCAGTGCTAGTGGGCGGGGGGGCACAGATACGCAGTATTTT
>few|TRBJ1-1|.|TRBV6-1
CASSAAGGSTNTEAFF
TGTGCCAGCAGTGCGGCGGGGGGGAGTACGAACACTGAAGCTTTCTTT
>few|TRBJ1-1|.|TRBV28
CASSLYGEAFF
TGTGCCAGCAGTTTATACGGTGAAGCTTTCTTT
>once|TRBJ2-1|TRBD2|TRBV7-2
CASSPGGAGAYNEQFF
TGTGCCAGCAGCCCGGGGGGAGCGGGGGCCTACAATGAGCAGTTCTTC
>.|TRBJ2-7|TRBD1|TRBV2
CASGRTGGNEQYF
TGTGCCAGCGGGCGGACAGGGGGTAACGAGCAGTACTTC
>.|TRBJ2-1|TRBD2|TRBV7-9
CASSLRTSGSRNEQFF
TGTGCCAGCAGCTTACGGACTAGCGGGAGCAGGAATGAGCAGTTCTTC
>.|TRBJ1-2|.|TRBV10-3
CAINPSGQNYGYTF
TGTGCCATCAATCCCTCCGGACAGAACTATGGCTACACCTTC
>.|TRBJ2-5|.|TRBV6-4
CASSDLTRRETQYF
TGTGCCAGCAGTGACCTGACCCGGCGGGAGACCCAGTACTTC
>.|TRBJ2-1|TRBD2|TRBV3-1/TRBV3-2
CASSLGTSEYNEQFF
TGTGCCAGCAGCCTCGGGACTAGCGAATACAATGAGCAGTTCTTC
>.|TRBJ1-2|TRBD1|TRBV5-4
CASSSQDRGGGYTF
TGTGCCAGCAGCTCACAAGACAGGGGAGGCGGCTACACCTTC
>.|TRBJ1-5|.|TRBV6-5
CASGREPRSQPQHF
TGTGCCAGCGGGAGGGAGCCCCGATCTCAGCCCCAGCATTTT
>.|TRBJ1-1|TRBD1|TRBV30
CAWSHTGETEAFF
TGTGCCTGGAGCCATACAGGGGAAACTGAAGCTTTCTTT
>few|TRBJ2-1|TRBD1|TRBV5-5
CASSRDRGNYNEQFF
TGTGCCAGCAGCCGGGACAGGGGTAACTACAATGAGCAGTTCTTC
>.|TRBJ1-5|.|TRBV28
CASSLPDNQPQHF
TGTGCCAGCAGTTTACCAGACAATCAGCCCCAGCATTTT
>.|TRBJ2-2|TRBD1|TRBV19
CASTLTGYFTGELFF
TGTGCCAGTACCTTGACAGGGTACTTTACCGGGGAGCTGTTTTTT
>.|TRBJ2-6|TRBD1|TRBV2
CASNRGETGANVLTF
TGTGCCAGCAACAGGGGAGAGACTGGGGCCAACGTCCTGACTTTC
>.|TRBJ1-1|.|TRBV29-1
CSVARSANTEAFF
TGCAGCGTTGCTAGGTCGGCGAACACTGAAGCTTTCTTT
>.|TRBJ2-4|.|TRBV3-1/TRBV3-2
CASSQDPGIGNIQYF
TGTGCCAGCAGCCAAGATCCGGGGATAGGGAACATTCAGTACTTC
>once|TRBJ1-1|.|TRBV27
CASSFREDTEAFF
TGTGCCAGCAGTTTCCGGGAGGACACTGAAGCTTTCTTT
>.|TRBJ1-4|.|TRBV18
CASSQQGNPNEKLFF
TGTGCCAGCTCACAACAGGGTAACCCCAATGAAAAACTGTTTTTT
>.|TRBJ2-1|TRBD2|TRBV9
CASSAGGGTYNEQFF
TGTGCCAGCAGCGCTGGCGGGGGAACCTACAATGAGCAGTTCTTC
>.|TRBJ1-4|TRBD1|TRBV5-4
CASSFGQGSGKLFF
TGTGCCAGCAGCTTTGGACAGGGTAGCGGAAAACTGTTTTTT
>.|TRBJ1-6|.|TRBV6-1
CASSVEGRPYNSPLHF
TGTGCCAGCAGTGTGGAGGGGAGGCCCTATAATTCACCCCTCCACTTT
>.|TRBJ2-3|.|TRBV20-1
CKSGTDTQYF
TGCAAATCGGGCACAGATACGCAGTATTTT
>.|TRBJ1-6|.|TRBV27
CASSLEKRDNSPLHF
TGTGCCAGCAGTTTAGAGAAGAGGGATAATTCACCCCTCCACTTT
>.|TRBJ2-3|.|TRBV2
CASSATGGADTQYF
TGTGCCAGCAGCGCTACAGGGGGGGCAGATACGCAGTATTTT
>.|TRBJ2-2|TRBD1|TRBV15
CATSRAGTGENTGELFF
TGTGCCACCAGCAGGGCGGGGACAGGGGAAAACACCGGGGAGCTGTTTTTT
>few|TRBJ1-5|.|TRBV6-6
CASSLRQENQPQHF
TGTGCCAGCAGTCTCCGACAGGAGAATCAGCCCCAGCATTTT
>few|TRBJ2-2|.|TRBV5-5
CASSGGALNTGELFF
TGTGCCAGCAGCGGCGGGGCTCTTAACACCGGGGAGCTGTTTTTT
>.|TRBJ1-1|.|TRBV19
CASSIRESLEAFF
TGTGCCAGTAGTATCCGAGAGAGTTTAGAAGCTTTCTTT
>.|TRBJ2-1|TRBD2|TRBV5-1
CASRTSGGPSSYNEQFF
TGCGCCAGCAGGACTAGCGGGGGACCCAGCTCCTACAATGAGCAGTTCTTC
>.|TRBJ1-4|.|TRBV19
CASHRVTNEKLFF
TGTGCCAGTCACCGGGTCACTAATGAAAAACTGTTTTTT
>.|TRBJ2-2|.|TRBV11-1
CASSSGKAGELFF
TGTGCCAGCAGCTCCGGGAAAGCCGGGGAGCTGTTTTTT
>.|TRBJ1-2|TRBD1|TRBV2
CASSESDRGPDGYTF
TGTGCCAGCAGTGAATCCGACAGGGGGCCAGACGGCTACACCTTC
>.|TRBJ2-3|TRBD2|TRBV25-1
CASSLAGGQDTQYF
TGTGCCAGCAGTCTAGCGGGAGGGCAAGATACGCAGTATTTT
>few|TRBJ1-1|.|TRBV7-3
CASSPGRQGITEAFF
TGTGCCAGCAGCCCCGGTAGGCAGGGGATCACTGAAGCTTTCTTT
>once|TRBJ1-2|.|TRBV3-1/TRBV3-2
CASSQTENYGYTF
TGTGCCAGCAGCCAAACAGAAAACTATGGCTACACCTTC
>.|TRBJ1-2|.|TRBV19
CASISTGYGYTF
TGTGCCAGTATTTCGACAGGCTATGGCTACACCTTC
>.|TRBJ2-7|TRBD1|TRBV5-5
CASSFGTGNHEQYF
TGTGCCAGCAGTTTTGGGACAGGAAACCACGAGCAGTACTTC
>.|TRBJ2-7|TRBD1|TRBV2
CASSLQGQGGSYEQYF
TGTGCCAGCAGTCTTCAGGGACAGGGGGGATCCTACGAGCAGTACTTC
>.|TRBJ1-4|TRBD1|TRBV7-9
CASSSVSTGSEKLFF
TGTGCCAGCAGCTCCGTTTCGACAGGGTCGGAAAAACTGTTTTTT
>few|TRBJ1-4|.|TRBV11-2
CASSRRVGQGEKLFF
TGTGCCAGCAGCAGACGGGTGGGGCAGGGTGAAAAACTGTTTTTT
>once|TRBJ2-5|.|TRBV29-1
CSVAGAQETQYF
TGCAGCGTTGCTGGGGCCCAAGAGACCCAGTACTTC
>.|TRBJ1-5|.|TRBV19
CASSNRVMFQPQHF
TGTGCCAGTAGTAACAGAGTTATGTTTCAGCCCCAGCATTTT
>.|TRBJ1-2|.|TRBV15
CATSRKDGNYGYTF
TGTGCCACCAGCAGAAAAGACGGGAACTATGGCTACACCTTC
>.|TRBJ1-1|.|TRBV30
CAWSLRVALNTEAFF
TGTGCCTGGAGTCTGCGGGTTGCCTTGAACACTGAAGCTTTCTTT
>.|TRBJ1-1|.|TRBV5-1
CASSSQGAMNTEAFF
TGCGCCAGCAGCTCGCAAGGAGCAATGAACACTGAAGCTTTCTTT
>.|TRBJ1-1|TRBD1|TRBV19
CASSRGQYTEAFF
TGTGCCAGTAGTAGGGGACAGTACACTGAAGCTTTCTTT